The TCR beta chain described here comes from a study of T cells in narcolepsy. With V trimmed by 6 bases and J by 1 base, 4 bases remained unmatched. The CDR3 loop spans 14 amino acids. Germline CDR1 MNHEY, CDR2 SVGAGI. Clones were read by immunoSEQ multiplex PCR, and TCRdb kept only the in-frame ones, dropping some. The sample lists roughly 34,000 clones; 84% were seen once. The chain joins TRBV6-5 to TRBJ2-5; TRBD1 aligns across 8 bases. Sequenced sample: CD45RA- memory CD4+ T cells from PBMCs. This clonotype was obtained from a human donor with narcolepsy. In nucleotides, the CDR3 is TGTGCCAGCAGCCTCGGGACAGGCCAAGAGACCCAGTACTTC. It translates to CASSLGTGQETQYF.